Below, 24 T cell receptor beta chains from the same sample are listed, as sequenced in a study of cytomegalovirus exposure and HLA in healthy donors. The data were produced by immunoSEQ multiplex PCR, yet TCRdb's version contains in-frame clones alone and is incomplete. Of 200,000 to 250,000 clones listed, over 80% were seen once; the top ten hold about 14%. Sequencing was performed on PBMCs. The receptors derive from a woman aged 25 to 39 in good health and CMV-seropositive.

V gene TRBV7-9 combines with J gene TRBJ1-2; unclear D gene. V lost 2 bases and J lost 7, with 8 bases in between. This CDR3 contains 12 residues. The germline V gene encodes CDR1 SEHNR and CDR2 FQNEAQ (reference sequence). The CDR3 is CASSLTGVGYTF. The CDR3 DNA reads TGTGCCAGCAGCTTAACTGGGGTTGGCTACACCTTC.

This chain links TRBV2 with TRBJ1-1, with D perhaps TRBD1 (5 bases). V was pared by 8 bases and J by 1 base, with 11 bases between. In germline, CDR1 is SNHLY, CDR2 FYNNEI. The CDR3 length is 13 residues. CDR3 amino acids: CASLGRTNTEAFF. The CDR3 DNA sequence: TGTGCCAGCCTGGGACGGACGAACACTGAAGCTTTCTTT.

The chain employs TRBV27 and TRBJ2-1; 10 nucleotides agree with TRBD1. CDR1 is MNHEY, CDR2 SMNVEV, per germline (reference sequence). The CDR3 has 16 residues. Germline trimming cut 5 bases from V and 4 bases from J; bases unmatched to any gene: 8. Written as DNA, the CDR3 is TGTGCCAGCAGTCCAACGGACAGGGGGACTTACAATGAGCAGTTCTTC. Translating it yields CASSPTDRGTYNEQFF.

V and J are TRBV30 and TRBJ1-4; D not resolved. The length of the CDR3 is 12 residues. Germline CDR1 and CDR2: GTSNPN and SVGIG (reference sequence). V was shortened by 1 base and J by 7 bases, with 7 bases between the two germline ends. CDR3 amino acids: CAWSADGEKLFF. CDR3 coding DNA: TGTGCCTGGAGTGCTGACGGTGAAAAACTGTTTTTT.

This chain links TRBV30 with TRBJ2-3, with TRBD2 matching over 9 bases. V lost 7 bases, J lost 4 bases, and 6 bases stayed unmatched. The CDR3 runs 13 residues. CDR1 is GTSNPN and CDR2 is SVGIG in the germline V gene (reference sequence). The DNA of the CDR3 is TGTGCCTCCGATAGCGGGAGTGCAGATACGCAGTATTTT. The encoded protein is CASDSGSADTQYF.

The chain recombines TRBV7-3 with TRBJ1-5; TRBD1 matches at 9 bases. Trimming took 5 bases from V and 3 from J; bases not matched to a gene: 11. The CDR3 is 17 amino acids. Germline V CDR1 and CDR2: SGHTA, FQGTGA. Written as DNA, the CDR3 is TGTGCCAGCAGCCTTTCGGACAGGGGTGTAATCAATCAGCCCCAGCATTTT. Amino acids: CASSLSDRGVINQPQHF.

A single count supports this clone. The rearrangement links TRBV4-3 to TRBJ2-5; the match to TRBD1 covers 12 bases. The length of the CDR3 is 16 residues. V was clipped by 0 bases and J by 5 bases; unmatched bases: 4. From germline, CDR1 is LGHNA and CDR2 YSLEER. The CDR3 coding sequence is TGCGCCAGCAGCCAAGATGCGGGACAGGGGGCGGAGACCCAGTACTTC. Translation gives CASSQDAGQGAETQYF.

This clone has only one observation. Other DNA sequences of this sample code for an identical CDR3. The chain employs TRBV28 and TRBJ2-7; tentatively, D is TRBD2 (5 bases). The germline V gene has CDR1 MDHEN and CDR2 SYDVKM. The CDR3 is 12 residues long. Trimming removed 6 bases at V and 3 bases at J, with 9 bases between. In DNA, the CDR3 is TGTGCCAGCAGCTCCGGACTCTACGAGCAGTACTTC. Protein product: CASSSGLYEQYF.

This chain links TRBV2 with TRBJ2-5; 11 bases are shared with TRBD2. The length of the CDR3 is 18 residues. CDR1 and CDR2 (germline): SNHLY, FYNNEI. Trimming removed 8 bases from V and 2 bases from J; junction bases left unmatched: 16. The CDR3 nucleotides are TGTGCCAGCTCCTCCTCAATTGCCGGGACTAGCGGACAAGAGACCCAGTACTTC. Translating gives CASSSSIAGTSGQETQYF.

CDR3 sequence: CASSQDDGGLNTEAFF. Written as DNA, the CDR3 is TGCGCCAGCAGCCAAGATGATGGGGGGCTGAACACTGAAGCTTTCTTT. The chain employs TRBV4-1 and TRBJ1-1; tentatively, D is TRBD1 (6 bases). This CDR3 region has 16 residues. CDR1 MGHRA and CDR2 YSYEKL come from the germline V gene. V lost 0 bases and J lost 0, with 11 bases in between.

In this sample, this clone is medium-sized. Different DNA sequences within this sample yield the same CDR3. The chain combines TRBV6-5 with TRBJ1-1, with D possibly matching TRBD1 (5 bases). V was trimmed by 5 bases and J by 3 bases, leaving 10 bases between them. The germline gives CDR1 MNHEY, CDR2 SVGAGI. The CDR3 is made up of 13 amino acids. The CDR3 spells CASSRGFDTEAFF. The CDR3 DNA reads TGTGCCAGCAGTCGGGGGTTTGACACTGAAGCTTTCTTT.

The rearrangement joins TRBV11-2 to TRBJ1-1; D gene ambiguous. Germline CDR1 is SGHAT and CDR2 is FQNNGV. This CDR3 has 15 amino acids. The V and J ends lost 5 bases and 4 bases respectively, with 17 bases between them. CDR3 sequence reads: CASSQNLAGSTEAFF. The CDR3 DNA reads TGTGCCAGCAGCCAGAACCTGGCAGGTTCCACTGAAGCTTTCTTT.

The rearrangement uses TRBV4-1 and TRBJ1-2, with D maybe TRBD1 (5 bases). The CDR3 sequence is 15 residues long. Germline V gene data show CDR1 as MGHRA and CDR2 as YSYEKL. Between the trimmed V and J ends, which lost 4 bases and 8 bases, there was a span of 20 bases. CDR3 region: CASSPLLSGTGGYTF. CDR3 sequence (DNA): TGCGCCAGCAGCCCCCTCTTATCGGGGACGGGGGGCTACACCTTC.

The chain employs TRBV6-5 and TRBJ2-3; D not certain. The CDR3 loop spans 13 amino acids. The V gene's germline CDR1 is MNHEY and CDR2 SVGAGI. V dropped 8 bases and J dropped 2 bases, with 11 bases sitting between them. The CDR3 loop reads CASRAEVTDTQYF. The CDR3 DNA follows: TGTGCCAGCCGGGCGGAAGTCACAGATACGCAGTATTTT.

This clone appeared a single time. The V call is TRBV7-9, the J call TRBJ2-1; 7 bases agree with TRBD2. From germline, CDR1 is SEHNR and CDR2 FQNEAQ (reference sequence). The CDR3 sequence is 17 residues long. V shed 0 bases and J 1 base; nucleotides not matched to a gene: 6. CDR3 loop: CASSLANSGRSYNEQFF. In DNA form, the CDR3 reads TGTGCCAGCAGCTTAGCAAATAGCGGGCGATCCTACAATGAGCAGTTCTTC. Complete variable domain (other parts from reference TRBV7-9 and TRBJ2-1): DTGVSQNPRHKITKRGQNVTFRCDPISEHNRLYWYRQTLGQGPEFLTYFQNEAQLEKSRLLSDRFSAERPKGSFSTLEIQRTEQGDSAMYLCASSLANSGRSYNEQFFGPGTRLTVL.

CDR3 region: CASSFSGTGANVLTF. CDR3 in DNA: TGTGCCAGCAGTTTTTCGGGTACTGGGGCCAACGTCCTGACTTTC. V gene TRBV27 combines with J gene TRBJ2-6, with unresolved D. The CDR3 has 15 amino acids. Per germline, CDR1 MNHEY and CDR2 SMNVEV (reference sequence). Trimming pared 3 bases from V and 2 bases from J, leaving 8 bases between.

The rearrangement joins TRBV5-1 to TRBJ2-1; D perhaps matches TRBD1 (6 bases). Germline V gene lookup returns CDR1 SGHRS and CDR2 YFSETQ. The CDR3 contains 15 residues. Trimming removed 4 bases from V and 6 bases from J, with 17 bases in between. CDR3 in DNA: TGCGCCAGCAGCCCCTGGCAGGGGAGTGGCAATGAGCAGTTCTTC. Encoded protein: CASSPWQGSGNEQFF.

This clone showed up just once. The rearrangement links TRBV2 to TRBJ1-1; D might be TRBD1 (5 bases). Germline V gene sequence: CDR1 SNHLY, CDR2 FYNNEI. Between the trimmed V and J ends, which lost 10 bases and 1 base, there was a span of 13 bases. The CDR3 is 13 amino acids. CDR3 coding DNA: TGTGCCATCCCTTCTGGGGGGAACACTGAAGCTTTCTTT. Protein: CAIPSGGNTEAFF.

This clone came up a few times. The CDR3 protein is CASSSDLTDEQYF. For the CDR3, the DNA is TGCGCCAGCAGCTCGGACCTGACCGACGAGCAGTACTTC. This rearrangement joins TRBV5-1 to TRBJ2-7; no firm D call. CDR3 length: 13 residues. The V end was cut by 3 bases, the J end by 5 bases, with 12 bases between. Germline V gene lookup returns CDR1 SGHRS and CDR2 YFSETQ.

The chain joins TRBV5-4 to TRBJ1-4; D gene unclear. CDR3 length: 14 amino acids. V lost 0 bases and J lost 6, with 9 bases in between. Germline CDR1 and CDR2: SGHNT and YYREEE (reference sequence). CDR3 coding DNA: TGTGCCAGCAGCTTGGACGGACTGTATGAAAAACTGTTTTTT. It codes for CASSLDGLYEKLFF.

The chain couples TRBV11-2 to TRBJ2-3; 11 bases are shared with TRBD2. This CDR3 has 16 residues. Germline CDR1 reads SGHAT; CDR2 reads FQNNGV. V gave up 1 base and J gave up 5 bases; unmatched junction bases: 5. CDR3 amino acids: CASSLVASGRLDTQYF. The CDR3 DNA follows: TGTGCCAGCAGCTTAGTGGCTAGCGGGAGGTTAGATACGCAGTATTTT.

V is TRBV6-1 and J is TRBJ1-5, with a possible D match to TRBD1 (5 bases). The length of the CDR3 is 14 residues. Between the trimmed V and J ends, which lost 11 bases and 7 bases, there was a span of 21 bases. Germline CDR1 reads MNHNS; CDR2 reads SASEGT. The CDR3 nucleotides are TGTGCCTCCAACCGGGAGGCGGGGGTACAGCCCCAGCATTTT. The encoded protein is CASNREAGVQPQHF.

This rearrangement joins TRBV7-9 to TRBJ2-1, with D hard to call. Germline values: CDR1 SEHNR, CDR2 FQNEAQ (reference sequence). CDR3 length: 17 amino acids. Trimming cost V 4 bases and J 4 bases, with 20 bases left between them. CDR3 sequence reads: CASSSPALPHLYNEQFF. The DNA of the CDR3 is TGTGCCAGCAGCTCCCCGGCACTACCCCACCTGTACAATGAGCAGTTCTTC.

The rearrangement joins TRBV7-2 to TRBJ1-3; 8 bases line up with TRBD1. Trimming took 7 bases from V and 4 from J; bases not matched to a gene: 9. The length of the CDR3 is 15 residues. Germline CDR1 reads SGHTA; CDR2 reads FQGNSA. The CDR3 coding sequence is TGTGCCAGCAACCCGGGACAGGCATCCGGAAACACCATATATTTT. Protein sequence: CASNPGQASGNTIYF.